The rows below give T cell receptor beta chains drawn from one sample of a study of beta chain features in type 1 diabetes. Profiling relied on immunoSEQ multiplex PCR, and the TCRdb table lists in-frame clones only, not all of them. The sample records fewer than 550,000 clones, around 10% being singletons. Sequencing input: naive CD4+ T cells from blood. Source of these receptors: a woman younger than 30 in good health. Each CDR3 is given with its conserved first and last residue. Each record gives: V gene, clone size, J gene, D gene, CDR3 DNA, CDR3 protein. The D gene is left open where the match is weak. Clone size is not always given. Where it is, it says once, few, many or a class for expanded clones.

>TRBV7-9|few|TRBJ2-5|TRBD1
TGTGCCAGCAGCTTCGGACAGGAGAGAGAGACCCAGTACTTC
CASSFGQERETQYF
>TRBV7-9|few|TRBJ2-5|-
TGTGCCAGCAGCCCCCATGGAGATCGGGAGACCCAGTACTTC
CASSPHGDRETQYF
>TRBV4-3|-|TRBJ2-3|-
TGCGCCAGCAGCCCCGGGACTTTCACAGATACGCAGTATTTT
CASSPGTFTDTQYF
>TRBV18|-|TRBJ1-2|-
TGTGCCAGCTCACCACCGGGGAGGGATTATGGCTACACCTTC
CASSPPGRDYGYTF
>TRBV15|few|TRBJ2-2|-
TGTGCCACCAGCCGGAAGGGGACCGGGGAGCTGTTTTTT
CATSRKGTGELFF
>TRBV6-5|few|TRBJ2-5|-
TGTGCCAGCAGTTACTCGATAGGGGGAAAGACCCAGTACTTC
CASSYSIGGKTQYF
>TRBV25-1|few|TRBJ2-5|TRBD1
TGTGCCAGCAGTCGACAGGGGGGAGAGACCCAGTACTTC
CASSRQGGETQYF
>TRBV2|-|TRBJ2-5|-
TGTGCCAGCAGTGTTGTTCACGAGACCCAGTACTTC
CASSVVHETQYF
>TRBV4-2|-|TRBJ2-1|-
TGTGCCAGCAGCCAAGTTAGCACCCGCGGGAATGAGCAGTTCTTC
CASSQVSTRGNEQFF
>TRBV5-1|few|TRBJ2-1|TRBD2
TGCGCCAGCAGCTTGTCGCTAGCGGCCACCAATGAGCAGTTCTTC
CASSLSLAATNEQFF
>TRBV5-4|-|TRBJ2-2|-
TGTGCCAGCAGCCAAAAACAGGGAGGGAAAGAGGAGCTGTTTTTT
CASSQKQGGKEELFF
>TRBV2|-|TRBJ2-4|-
TGTGCCAGCAGTTCCATTCAGGTAGCCAAAAACATTCAGTACTTC
CASSSIQVAKNIQYF
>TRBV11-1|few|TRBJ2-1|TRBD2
TGTGCCAGCAGCTTAGTCGGGACTAGTAAGCAGTTCTTC
CASSLVGTSKQFF
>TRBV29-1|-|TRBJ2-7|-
TGCAGCGTCGCGGCCCCCGGGACCGGGACCCGCGAGCAGTACTTC
CSVAAPGTGTREQYF
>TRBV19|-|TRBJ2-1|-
TGTGCCAGTAGTATATCGGGCGGGACTGAGCAGTTCTTC
CASSISGGTEQFF
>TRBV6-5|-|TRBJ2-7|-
TGTGCCAGCAGCCCCGCACGGCTAGTTGACTACGAGCAGTACTTC
CASSPARLVDYEQYF
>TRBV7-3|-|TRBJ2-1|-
TGTGCCAGCAGCTTAGGCCCACCTACCATCAATGAGCAGTTCTTC
CASSLGPPTINEQFF
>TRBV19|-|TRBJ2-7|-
TGTGCCAGTAGTATAAGTTTGGGCGTCTCCTACGAGCAGTACTTC
CASSISLGVSYEQYF
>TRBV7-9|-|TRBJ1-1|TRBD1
TGTGCCAGCAGCCCCCGACCGGGACAGGGGAGGGAAAACACTGAAGCTTTCTTT
CASSPRPGQGRENTEAFF
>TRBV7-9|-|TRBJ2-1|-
TGTGCCAGCAGCTTAGCTTGGCGGGGTTCCTACAATGAGCAGTTCTTC
CASSLAWRGSYNEQFF
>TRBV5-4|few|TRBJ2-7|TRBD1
TGTGCCAGCAGCTTTGCCGGGACAGCAACCTACGAGCAGTACTTC
CASSFAGTATYEQYF
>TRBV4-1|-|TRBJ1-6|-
TGCGCCAGCAGCCAAGTAGTCAGGACCGAACTCCACTTT
CASSQVVRTELHF
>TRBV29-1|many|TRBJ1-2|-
TGCAGCGTCACGGAGGGAAATGGCTACACCTTC
CSVTEGNGYTF
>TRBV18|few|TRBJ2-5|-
TGTGCCAGCTCAGGTTCAGCTCACCAAGAGACCCAGTACTTC
CASSGSAHQETQYF
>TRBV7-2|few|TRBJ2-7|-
TGTGCCAGCAGCTTATCTTGGGACTCCTACGAGCAGTACTTC
CASSLSWDSYEQYF
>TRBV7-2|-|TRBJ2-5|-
TGTGCCAGCAGCCACCAAGAGACCCAGTACTTC
CASSHQETQYF
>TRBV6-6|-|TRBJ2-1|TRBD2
TGTGCCAGCAGGATAAGCGGGAGAGGTACCTACAATGAGCAGTTCTTC
CASRISGRGTYNEQFF
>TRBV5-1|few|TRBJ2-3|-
TGCGCCAGCAGCTCCCGACAGGGACTAAGCACAGATACGCAGTATTTT
CASSSRQGLSTDTQYF
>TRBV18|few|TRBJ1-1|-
TGTGCCAGCTCATCGGGGGCAGGCACTGAAGCTTTCTTT
CASSSGAGTEAFF
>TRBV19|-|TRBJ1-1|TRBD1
TGTGCCAGTAGTTCCAGGGCGACTCGGACAGGGACGTACACTGAAGCTTTCTTT
CASSSRATRTGTYTEAFF
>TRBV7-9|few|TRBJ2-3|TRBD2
TGTGCCAGCAGCGTTCCCCCTCTAGCGGGAACGCAGTATTTT
CASSVPPLAGTQYF
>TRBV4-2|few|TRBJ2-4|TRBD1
TGTGCCAGCAGCCCAGGGACAGCCGTAGCCAAAAACATTCAGTACTTC
CASSPGTAVAKNIQYF
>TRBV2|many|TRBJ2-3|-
TGTGCCTCAAGGGCCGGGGCAGATACGCAGTATTTT
CASRAGADTQYF
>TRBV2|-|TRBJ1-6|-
TGTGCCAGCAGTGAATTAACAGATTCACCCCTCCACTTT
CASSELTDSPLHF
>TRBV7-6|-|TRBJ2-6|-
TGTGCCAGCACCCAGCTATCCGGTGGGGCCAACGTCCTGACTTTC
CASTQLSGGANVLTF
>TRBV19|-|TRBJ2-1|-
TGTGCCAGCCGTGGGACGCCCGCGAATGAGCAGTTCTTC
CASRGTPANEQFF
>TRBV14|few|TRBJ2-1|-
TGTGCCAGCAGCCAAGATCTGAGGGGCGCCTACAATGAGCAGTTCTTC
CASSQDLRGAYNEQFF
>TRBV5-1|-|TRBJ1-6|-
TGCGCCAGCAGCTTACCTGTCCGGGACGGGAGGAATTCACCCCTCCACTTT
CASSLPVRDGRNSPLHF
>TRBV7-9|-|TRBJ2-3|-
TGTGCCAGCAGCCGACCCGAGGTTCAATACACAGATACGCAGTATTTT
CASSRPEVQYTDTQYF
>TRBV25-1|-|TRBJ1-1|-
TGTGCCAGCAGTGAAATTTGGGGGACTGAAGCTTTCTTT
CASSEIWGTEAFF
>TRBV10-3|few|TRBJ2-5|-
TGTGCCATCAGTGAACAAACAGGGAGAATGGGGCAAGAGACCCAGTACTTC
CAISEQTGRMGQETQYF
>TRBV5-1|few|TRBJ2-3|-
TGCGCCAGCAGCCTCATTGGCAGGGCCGATACGCAGTATTTT
CASSLIGRADTQYF
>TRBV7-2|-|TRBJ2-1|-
TGTGCCAGCAGCTTAAGAGGGAATGAGCAGTTCTTC
CASSLRGNEQFF
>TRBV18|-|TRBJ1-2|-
TGTGCCAGCTCACCAGAGGCAGGGTGGTCCTATGGCTACACCTTC
CASSPEAGWSYGYTF
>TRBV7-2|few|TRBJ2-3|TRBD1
TGTGCCAGCAGCCCCACGGGACAGGGCACAGATACGCAGTATTTT
CASSPTGQGTDTQYF
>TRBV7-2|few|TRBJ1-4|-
TGTGCCAGCAGCTTAGGAAGGGGTTGGGAAAAACTGTTTTTT
CASSLGRGWEKLFF
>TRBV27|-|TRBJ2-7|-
TGTGCCAGCAGGACCATCGGGCAGGCAATTCGCGAGCAGTACTTC
CASRTIGQAIREQYF
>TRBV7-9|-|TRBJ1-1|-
TGTGCCAGCAGGGCCGTACAGGGGAACACTGAAGCTTTCTTT
CASRAVQGNTEAFF
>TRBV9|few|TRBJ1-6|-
TGTGCCAGCAGCGTGGAGGTCTATAATTCACCCCTCCACTTT
CASSVEVYNSPLHF
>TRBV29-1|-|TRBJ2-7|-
TGCAGCGTTGGCCGGGAGTCCTACGAGCAGTACTTC
CSVGRESYEQYF
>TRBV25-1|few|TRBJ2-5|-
TGTGCCAGCAGTGAATACAGGCCTAGGGCAGAGACCCAGTACTTC
CASSEYRPRAETQYF
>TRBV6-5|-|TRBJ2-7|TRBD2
TGTGCCAGCAGTTACCGGCTAGCGGGGGTCTACGAGCAGTACTTC
CASSYRLAGVYEQYF
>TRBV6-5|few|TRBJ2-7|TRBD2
TGTGCCAGCAGTTCCAGACTAGCGGGAGGCCACGAGCAGTACTTC
CASSSRLAGGHEQYF
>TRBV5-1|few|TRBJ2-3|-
TGCGCCAGCAGCTTGGATACAGATACGCAGTATTTT
CASSLDTDTQYF
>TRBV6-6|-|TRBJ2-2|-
TGTGCCAGCAGCCGCCTGGGGGTAACCGGGGAGCTGTTTTTT
CASSRLGVTGELFF
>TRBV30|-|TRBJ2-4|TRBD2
TGTGCCTGGAGTCCCAGACTAGCGGGAGGCAAAAACATTCAGTACTTC
CAWSPRLAGGKNIQYF
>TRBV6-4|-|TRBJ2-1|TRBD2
TGTGCCAGCAGTATGGGACTAGCGGGAGGTTATGAGCAGTTCTTC
CASSMGLAGGYEQFF
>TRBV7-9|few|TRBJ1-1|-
TGTGCCAGCAGCTTAGCTGTCGGGACGGAAGCTTTCTTT
CASSLAVGTEAFF
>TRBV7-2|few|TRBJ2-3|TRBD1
TGTGCCAGCAGCCCAGACAGGGGGCGGGATACGCAGTATTTT
CASSPDRGRDTQYF